Below, one TCR beta chain is given with its context. Its antigen remains unknown. The conserved closing phenylalanine or tryptophan is absent in this CDR3, likely reflecting a read error. This record belongs to a study of tumor-infiltrating lymphocytes in primary liver carcinoma. Study in general: Staging placed the tumors at T1-T3 N0M0, and they measured roughly 4.2 to 10 cm across. Productive TCRbeta read counts per sample ran from roughly 3.7 to 6.8 million and were similar across tissue types. General study findings and limits: Bulk, unsorted sampling meant CD4+ and CD8+ repertoires went uncompared. When set against blood, tumors had a significantly higher top-250-clone fraction (p = 0.039).

TCR beta cDNA was prepared out of roughly 490 ng total RNA by means of a constant-region primer. For TCR beta, libraries were produced by three nested multiplex PCR rounds using slightly modified ARM-PCR. TCRdb processed the multiplex PCR reads anew with MiXCR; each CDR3 protein has one entry. The data hold fewer than 400,000 distinct CDR3 sequences, with approximately 65% observed a single time. RNA isolated from unsorted whole blood supplied the blood RNA, with germline DNA also extracted. The receptor was isolated from a middle-aged man with primary liver carcinoma and hepatitis B virus infection. Sequenced material: peripheral blood.

CDR3 amino acids: CASSSTSGSSYEQFL. CDR3 in DNA: TGCGCCAGCAGTTCGACTAGCGGGAGCTCGTATGAGCAGTTCCTC. The chain links TRBV12-3 or TRBV12-4 to TRBJ2-1; 12 nucleotides line up with TRBD2. The CDR3 is 15 amino acids.